These 16 T cell receptor beta chains were all obtained from the same sample, sequenced in a study of T cell repertoires in cytomegalovirus infection (dated by TCRdb to the late 2010s). Instrument on record: Illumina HiSeq 1500. TCRdb's own reprocessing of the public reads used fastp at Q25 and MiXCR and kept productive beta chains. Each CDR3 protein gets just one entry, which takes the most common genes and DNA from the rows behind it. Present in this sample are roughly 280,000 distinct CDR3 sequences, about 20% of which were seen just once. Of the sample, approximately 19% falls within the top ten clones. The treatment or condition label for this specimen denotes: in vitro stimulation with specific CMV peptide epitopes to enrich CMV-specific T cells. The antigens these receptors bind are not known. The sample was cultured PBMCs, taken from culture after CMV antigen stimulation. These receptors were taken from a human donor in good health (CMV status not recorded). Some clones in this sample may be carry-over from other donors' samples.

In its sample, this clonotype was seen a few times. The V gene is TRBV20-1, the J gene TRBJ2-3; 9 bases are shared with TRBD1. The CDR3 length is 17 residues. V trimming: 0 bases; J trimming: 1 base; junction bases outside the gene matches: 8. CDR1 and CDR2 from the germline V gene are DFQATT and SNEGSKA (reference sequence). This CDR3 is CSAREVLGDRGTDTQYF. Here the CDR3 DNA reads TGCAGTGCTAGAGAAGTTCTCGGGGACAGGGGCACAGATACGCAGTATTTT.

This clonotype was found many times. The chain is built from TRBV6-1 and TRBJ1-1, with 8 bases aligning to TRBD1. The CDR3 totals 15 residues. V was clipped by 6 bases and J by 1 base; unmatched bases: 7. The germline gives CDR1 MNHNS, CDR2 SASEGT. CDR3 sequence (DNA): TGTGCCAGCAGCCGCCCAGGGGGCAGGAACACTGAAGCTTTCTTT. Protein: CASSRPGGRNTEAFF.

The chain employs TRBV6-2 or TRBV6-3 and TRBJ2-2; D is unclear. Germline lookup yields CDR1 MNHEY and CDR2 SVGEGT. Deletions cut 10 bases from V and 0 bases from J, with 15 bases between. The CDR3 covers 15 residues. CDR3 sequence (DNA): TGTGCCACGCTCTCACGCGGACCGAACACCGGGGAGCTGTTTTTT. It specifies CATLSRGPNTGELFF.

This clonotype was seen a handful of times. The CDR3 loop reads CASRTWTGGHEAFF. The CDR3 DNA reads as TGTGCCAGCAGGACATGGACAGGGGGCCATGAAGCTTTCTTT. The chain employs TRBV12-3 or TRBV12-4 and TRBJ1-1; 11 nucleotides line up with TRBD1. J gave up 7 bases and V 6 bases, and 7 bases lay outside the gene matches. The CDR3 has 14 amino acids.

This clonotype was found a few times. This chain connects TRBV4-3 to TRBJ2-5; 8 bases line up with TRBD2. CDR3 size: 20 residues. Germline V gene data show CDR1 as LGHNA and CDR2 as YSLEER. V lost 0 bases to trimming and J lost 4 bases; unmatched junction nucleotides: 19. The CDR3 is CASSQDRVRAGDGRAETQYF. The CDR3 coding sequence is TGCGCCAGCAGCCAAGATAGGGTACGAGCGGGAGACGGAAGGGCAGAGACCCAGTACTTC.

This chain joins TRBV4-2 and TRBJ2-3, with D possibly being TRBD1 or TRBD2 (5 bases each). The V and J ends lost 3 bases and 2 bases respectively, with 18 bases between them. Germline V lookup: CDR1 LGHNA, CDR2 YNFKEQ. The CDR3 extends over 17 amino acids. The CDR3 sequence: CASSHDPVRGPTDTQYF. CDR3 sequence (DNA): TGTGCCAGCAGCCACGATCCGGTGAGGGGCCCCACAGATACGCAGTATTTT.

This clonotype has at least ten counts. CDR3 DNA sequence: TGTGCCAGGAATAGGGGGCGAATTTTTTTTGACTATGGCTACACCTTC. Its translation: CARNRGRIFFDYGYTF. The J gene is TRBJ1-2, the V gene TRBV7-2; 7 nucleotides match TRBD1. V lost 9 bases, J lost 3 bases, and 16 bases stayed unmatched. The CDR3 covers 16 residues. Germline CDR1 SGHTA, CDR2 FQGNSA.

This clonotype has just a few counts. This chain connects TRBV20-1 to TRBJ1-1, with D maybe TRBD1 (6 bases). The length of the CDR3 is 14 residues. Trimming took off 3 bases at V and 2 bases at J, with 13 bases between the two ends. Germline values: CDR1 DFQATT, CDR2 SNEGSKA (reference sequence). The DNA for the CDR3 is TGCAGTGCTAGGGTGGGGGCAGGAAACACTGAAGCTTTCTTT. This codes for CSARVGAGNTEAFF.

This sequence joins TRBV4-1 and TRBJ1-5; D unresolved. Germline values: CDR1 MGHRA, CDR2 YSYEKL. The CDR3 has 17 residues. V was cut by 0 bases and J by 0 bases, with 12 bases left in between. The CDR3 loop reads CASSQDASFYSNQPQHF. The CDR3 region has the DNA TGCGCCAGCAGCCAAGACGCCAGCTTCTATAGCAATCAGCCCCAGCATTTT.

V is TRBV12-3 or TRBV12-4 and J is TRBJ2-5, with 7 bases matching TRBD2. The CDR3 loop spans 15 amino acids. V dropped 2 bases and J dropped 3; count of bases not matched to a gene: 6. CDR3 in amino acids: CASSLLGGEKETQYF. The CDR3 nucleotides read TGTGCCAGCAGTTTATTGGGGGGGGAAAAAGAGACCCAGTACTTC.

This clonotype was detected a few times. The chain joins TRBV6-5 to TRBJ2-1, with 11 bases aligning to TRBD2. V lost 4 bases to trimming and J lost 2 bases; unmatched junction nucleotides: 1. Germline V lookup: CDR1 MNHEY, CDR2 SVGAGI. The CDR3 loop spans 15 amino acids. CDR3 bases: TGTGCCAGCAGTTCGACTAGCGGGGCCTACAATGAGCAGTTCTTC. Protein: CASSSTSGAYNEQFF.

The table lists this clonotype with many counts. The rearrangement links TRBV7-2 to TRBJ2-3, with 7 nucleotides matching TRBD1. This CDR3 region has 16 residues. Trimming at V came to 2 bases and at J to 0 bases, leaving 5 bases not matched to a gene. Germline V gene data show CDR1 as SGHTA and CDR2 as FQGNSA. The CDR3 loop reads CASSLMGQSSTDTQYF. The CDR3 DNA sequence: TGTGCCAGCAGCTTAATGGGACAGAGTAGCACAGATACGCAGTATTTT. Looking up the rest from reference TRBV7-2 and TRBJ2-3 gives the full variable domain: GAGVSQSPSNKVTEKGKDVELRCDPISGHTALYWYRQSLGQGLEFLIYFQGNSAPDKSGLPSDRFSAERTGGSVSTLTIQRTQQEDSAVYLCASSLMGQSSTDTQYFGPGTRLTVL.

This clonotype was found many times. V and J are TRBV7-2 and TRBJ2-7, with 9 bases matching TRBD1. V dropped 1 base and J dropped 6; count of bases not matched to a gene: 4. Germline CDR1 and CDR2: SGHTA and FQGNSA. The CDR3 loop spans 14 amino acids. The CDR3 is CASSLGGTGLEQYV. As DNA, the CDR3 is TGTGCCAGCAGCTTAGGGGGGACAGGGCTCGAGCAGTACGTC.

This clonotype was seen at least ten times. The chain is built from TRBV7-2 and TRBJ2-3, with 14 positions matching TRBD2. In germline, CDR1 is SGHTA, CDR2 FQGNSA. The CDR3 contains 18 residues. V dropped 4 bases and J dropped 0; count of bases not matched to a gene: 6. The CDR3 reads CASSSGLAGGPSTDTQYF. CDR3 bases: TGTGCCAGCAGCTCCGGACTAGCGGGAGGACCAAGCACAGATACGCAGTATTTT.

The chain joins TRBV7-2 to TRBJ1-2; weak D call: TRBD1 (6 bases). Trimming took off 1 base at V and 4 bases at J, with 13 bases between the two ends. This CDR3 is built from 15 residues. Per the germline V gene, CDR1 is SGHTA and CDR2 is FQGNSA. The chain's CDR3 is CASSLVGRGFYGYTF. The CDR3 DNA reads as TGTGCCAGCAGCTTAGTGGGCAGGGGCTTCTATGGCTACACCTTC.

The gene calls are TRBV15 and TRBJ2-5, with 16 bases matching TRBD2. J was trimmed by 4 bases and V by 2 bases; bases with no gene match: 7. The CDR3 has 18 residues. CDR1 LNHNV and CDR2 YYDKDF come from the germline V gene (reference sequence). The DNA of the CDR3 is TGTGCCACCAGCAGATGGGGACTAGCGGGAGGGGGAGGAGAGACCCAGTACTTC. Amino acids: CATSRWGLAGGGGETQYF.